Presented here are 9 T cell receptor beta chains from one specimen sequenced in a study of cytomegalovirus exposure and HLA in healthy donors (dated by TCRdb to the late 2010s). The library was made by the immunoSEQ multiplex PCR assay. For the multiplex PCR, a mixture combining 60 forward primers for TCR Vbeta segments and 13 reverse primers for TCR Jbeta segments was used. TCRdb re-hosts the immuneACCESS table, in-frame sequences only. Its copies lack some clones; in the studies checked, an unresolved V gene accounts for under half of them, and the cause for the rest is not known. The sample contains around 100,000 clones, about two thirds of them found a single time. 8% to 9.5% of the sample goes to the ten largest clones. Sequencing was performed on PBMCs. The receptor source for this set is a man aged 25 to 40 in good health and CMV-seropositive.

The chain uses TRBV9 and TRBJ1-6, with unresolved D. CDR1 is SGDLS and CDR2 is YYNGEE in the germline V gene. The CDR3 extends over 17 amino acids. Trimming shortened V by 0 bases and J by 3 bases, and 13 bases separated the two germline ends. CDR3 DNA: TGTGCCAGCAGCGTAGGAGAGGGAACCATCTATAATTCACCCCTCCACTTT. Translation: CASSVGEGTIYNSPLHF.

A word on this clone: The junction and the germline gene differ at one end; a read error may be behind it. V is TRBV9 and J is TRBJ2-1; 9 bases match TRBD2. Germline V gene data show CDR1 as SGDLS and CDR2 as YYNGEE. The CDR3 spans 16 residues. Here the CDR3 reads CASSVGTSVVYNGQFF. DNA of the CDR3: TGTGCCAGCAGCGTAGGGACTAGCGTGGTGTACAATGGGCAGTTCTTC. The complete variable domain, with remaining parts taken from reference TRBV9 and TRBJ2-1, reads DSGVTQTPKHLITATGQRVTLRCSPRSGDLSVYWYQQSLDQGLQFLIQYYNGEERAKGNILERFSAQQFPDLHSELNLSSLELGDSALYFCASSVGTSVVYNGQFFGPGTRLTVL.

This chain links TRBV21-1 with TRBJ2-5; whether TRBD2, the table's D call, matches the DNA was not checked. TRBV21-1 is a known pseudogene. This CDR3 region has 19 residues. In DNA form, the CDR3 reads TGTGCCAGCAGCAAAAGGGAGGAAAGTCGGCGGCGGGGCGGGGAGACCCAGTACTTC. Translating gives CASSKREESRRRGGETQYF.

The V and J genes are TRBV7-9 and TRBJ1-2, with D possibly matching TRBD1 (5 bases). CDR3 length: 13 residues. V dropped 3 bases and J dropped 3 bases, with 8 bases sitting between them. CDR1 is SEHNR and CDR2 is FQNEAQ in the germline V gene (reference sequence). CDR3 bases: TGTGCCAGCAGCTTTTCCAGGGACTATGGCTACACCTTC. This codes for CASSFSRDYGYTF.

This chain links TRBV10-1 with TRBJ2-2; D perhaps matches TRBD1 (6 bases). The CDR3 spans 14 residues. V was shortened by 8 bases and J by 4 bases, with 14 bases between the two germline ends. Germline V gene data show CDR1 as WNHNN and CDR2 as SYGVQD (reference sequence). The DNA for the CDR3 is TGCGCCAGCGGTACAGGGAGTGGCACCGGGGAGCTGTTTTTT. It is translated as CASGTGSGTGELFF.

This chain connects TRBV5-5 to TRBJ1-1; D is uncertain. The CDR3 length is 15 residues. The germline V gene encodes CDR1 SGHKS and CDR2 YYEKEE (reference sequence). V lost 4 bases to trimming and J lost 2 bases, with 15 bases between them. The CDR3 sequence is CASSPRSTDNTEAFF. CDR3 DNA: TGTGCCAGCAGCCCTCGAAGTACTGATAACACTGAAGCTTTCTTT. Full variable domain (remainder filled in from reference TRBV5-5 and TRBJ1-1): DAGVTQSPTHLIKTRGQQVTLRCSPISGHKSVSWYQQVLGQGPQFIFQYYEKEERGRGNFPDRFSARQFPNYSSELNVNALLLGDSALYLCASSPRSTDNTEAFFGQGTRLTVV.

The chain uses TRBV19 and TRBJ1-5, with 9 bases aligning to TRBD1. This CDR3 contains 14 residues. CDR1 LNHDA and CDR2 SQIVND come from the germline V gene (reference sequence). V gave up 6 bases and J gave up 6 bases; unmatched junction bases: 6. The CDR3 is CASSQQGAGQPQHF. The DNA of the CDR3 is TGTGCCAGTAGCCAACAGGGGGCTGGTCAGCCCCAGCATTTT.

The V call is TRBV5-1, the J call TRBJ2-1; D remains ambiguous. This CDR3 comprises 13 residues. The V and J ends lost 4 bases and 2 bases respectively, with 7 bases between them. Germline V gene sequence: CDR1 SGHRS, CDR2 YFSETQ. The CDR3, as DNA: TGCGCCAGCAGCAGCCAGGCCTACAATGAGCAGTTCTTC. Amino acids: CASSSQAYNEQFF.

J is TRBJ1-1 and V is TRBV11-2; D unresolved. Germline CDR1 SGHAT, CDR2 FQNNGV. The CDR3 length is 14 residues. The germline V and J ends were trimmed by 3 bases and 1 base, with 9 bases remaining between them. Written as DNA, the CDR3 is TGTGCCAGCAGCTTGACACCAGGGAACACTGAAGCTTTCTTT. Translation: CASSLTPGNTEAFF.